This T cell receptor beta chain was observed in a study of shared clonotypes between healthy human individuals. Across the whole study: There were three CD4 naive, three CD4 memory, two CD8 naive and one CD8 memory plates per donor. Findings of the study overall: A handful of donors shared approximately 5% of their naive CD4 clonotypes.

This clone was counted once. Its specificity is not known. Measured with immunoSEQ multiplex PCR; TCRdb has only the in-frame clones, and not every one. The table shows roughly 660,000 clones, with 90% occurring only once. This CDR3 contains 13 residues. Looked up from germline, CDR1 is ENHRY and CDR2 is SYGVKD. Trimming pared 6 bases from V and 1 base from J, leaving 7 bases between. The source of this sequence is a man aged 18 to 35 in good health. Some clones in this sample may be carry-over from other donors' samples. This chain joins TRBV10-3 and TRBJ1-3, with D possibly matching TRBD1 (6 bases). Specimen: memory CD8+ T cells from PBMCs. The subset: CD45RO+ cells pooled with CCR7-negative TemRA cells. CDR3 DNA: TGTGCCATCAGCCAGGGGTCTGGAAACACCATATATTTT. Translating it yields CAISQGSGNTIYF.